This T cell receptor (beta chain) stems from a study of T cells after yellow fever vaccination. Study-level information: Any fraction with a low cell number was prepared using SMART-Seq v4 Ultra Low Input.

The V end lost 7 bases, the J end lost 2 bases, and 22 bases lay between the germline ends. The length of the CDR3 is 17 residues. Germline V gene data show CDR1 as MNHEY and CDR2 as SMNVEV (reference sequence). MiXCR, applied by TCRdb to the 5' RACE reads, yields one record per CDR3 protein. This sample carries 100,000 to 150,000 distinct CDR3 sequences, roughly 15% of them seen once, and the ten largest clones take more than 40%. The J gene is TRBJ2-3, the V gene TRBV27; a weak D match, TRBD1 (6 bases). This sequence was found in a man between 18 and 35 years old who received the YFV17D yellow fever vaccine. Material: CD8+ T cells sorted from PBMCs, obtained 5 days after the yellow fever booster vaccination. The CDR3 here is CASTHHSTGTNTDTQYF. The CDR3, as DNA: TGTGCCAGCACTCACCATTCTACCGGGACAAACACAGATACGCAGTATTTT.